This is a list of T cell receptor beta chains from one sample in a study of beta chain features in type 1 diabetes. The repertoire was sequenced with immunoSEQ multiplex PCR; TCRdb's copy has only in-frame clones and lacks some. The data contain 30,000 or so clones, less than 65% of them singletons. The sample consisted of Tregs from blood. Every receptor here comes from a woman aged 25 to 39 with type 1 diabetes. Both conserved end residues are part of each CDR3. D genes are given only for firm matches. The size entry is marked missing in some rows and otherwise reads once, few, many or a size class.

v_gene: TRBV4-1
abundance: .
d_gene: TRBD2
j_gene: TRBJ2-7
CDR3nt: TGCGCCAGCAGTTCCACTAGCGGGAGCCTGTACGAGCAGTACTTC
CDR3aa: CASSSTSGSLYEQYF

v_gene: TRBV5-4
abundance: .
d_gene: .
j_gene: TRBJ2-1
CDR3nt: TGTGCCAGCAGCTTCAAGGGTGGGGACTATGAGCAGTTCTTC
CDR3aa: CASSFKGGDYEQFF

v_gene: TRBV2
abundance: .
d_gene: .
j_gene: TRBJ2-4
CDR3nt: TGTGCCAGCAGTGGACAAATCAACATTCAGTACTTC
CDR3aa: CASSGQINIQYF

v_gene: TRBV7-9
abundance: .
d_gene: .
j_gene: TRBJ1-1
CDR3nt: TGTGCCAGCAGCTTTGGGACACTTCTATACACTGAAGCTTTCTTT
CDR3aa: CASSFGTLLYTEAFF

v_gene: TRBV15
abundance: once
d_gene: .
j_gene: TRBJ2-6
CDR3nt: TGTGCCACCAGCAGAGTAGCAGGGTGGTCCTCTGGGGCCAACGTCCTGACTTTC
CDR3aa: CATSRVAGWSSGANVLTF

v_gene: TRBV19
abundance: .
d_gene: .
j_gene: TRBJ2-2
CDR3nt: TGTGCCAGTAAAAGGGGCAACACCGGGGAGCTGTTTTTT
CDR3aa: CASKRGNTGELFF

v_gene: TRBV19
abundance: once
d_gene: TRBD2
j_gene: TRBJ2-1
CDR3nt: TGTGCCAGTAGTCCGACGGCGGGAGGTTCCTACAATGAGCAGTTCTTC
CDR3aa: CASSPTAGGSYNEQFF

v_gene: TRBV6-1
abundance: .
d_gene: .
j_gene: TRBJ1-1
CDR3nt: TGTGCCAGCACGGTCAGGGGGAACACTGAAGCTTTCTTT
CDR3aa: CASTVRGNTEAFF

v_gene: TRBV29-1
abundance: few
d_gene: .
j_gene: TRBJ1-3
CDR3nt: TGCAGCGTTGATCCGGGGGGAAACACCATATATTTT
CDR3aa: CSVDPGGNTIYF

v_gene: TRBV6-5
abundance: .
d_gene: .
j_gene: TRBJ2-3
CDR3nt: TGTGCCAGTAATTCTAGGTCAACTAGCACAGATACGCAGTATTTT
CDR3aa: CASNSRSTSTDTQYF

v_gene: TRBV15
abundance: .
d_gene: .
j_gene: TRBJ2-2
CDR3nt: TGTGCCACCAGCAGAGAACGTGGACAGTTTTCCGGGGAGCTGTTTTTT
CDR3aa: CATSRERGQFSGELFF

v_gene: TRBV30
abundance: .
d_gene: .
j_gene: TRBJ1-3
CDR3nt: TGTGCCCTCAGGGCAGGTCTCTCCTCTGGAAACACCATATATTTT
CDR3aa: CALRAGLSSGNTIYF